This is a list of T cell receptor beta chains from one sample in a study of control samples from healthy donors and cancer patients. Sequencing used immunoSEQ multiplex PCR; TCRdb keeps in-frame clones, though not all of them. This table has 130,000 or so clones, around 94% appearing once. The sample taken for sequencing was PBMCs. All receptors come from a man aged 55 to 70 with colorectal cancer. CDR3s include the opening cysteine and the closing phenylalanine or tryptophan. A D gene is named only where the DNA matches it firmly. Size tells how often a clone was seen (once, few, many) or the class of an expanded clone, and some rows leave it out.

clone_size	v_call	j_call	d_call	cdr3_aa	cdr3_nt
NA	TRBV6-2/TRBV6-3	TRBJ2-5	TRBD1	CASSFRGQETQYF	TGTGCCAGCAGTTTCAGGGGGCAAGAGACCCAGTACTTC
NA	TRBV2	TRBJ1-5	TRBD1	CASSDKGTGVQPQHF	TGTGCCAGCAGTGACAAGGGGACAGGGGTTCAGCCCCAGCATTTT
NA	TRBV24-1	TRBJ1-2	TRBD1	CATSDWDRGLSGCGYTF	TGTGCCACCAGTGATTGGGACAGGGGGCTCTCCGGCTGTGGCTACACCTTC
NA	TRBV27	TRBJ2-2	NA	CASTRQGGRTGELFF	TGTGCCAGCACAAGACAGGGAGGTAGGACCGGGGAGCTGTTTTTT
NA	TRBV30	TRBJ1-1	NA	CAWSVTRIVAFF	TGTGCCTGGAGTGTAACAAGAATTGTCGCTTTCTTT
NA	TRBV5-3	TRBJ2-2	TRBD1	CARREDRGNTGELFF	TGTGCCAGAAGGGAGGACAGGGGAAACACCGGGGAGCTGTTTTTT
NA	TRBV6-5	TRBJ1-1	NA	CASSRVSIGNTEAFF	TGTGCCAGCAGCCGGGTCTCTATCGGGAACACTGAAGCTTTCTTT
NA	TRBV3-1/TRBV3-2	TRBJ2-1	NA	CASSQLGVEQFF	TGTGCCAGCAGCCAACTGGGGGTTGAGCAGTTCTTC
NA	TRBV10-3	TRBJ1-2	TRBD1	CAISAGDRPYGYTF	TGTGCCATCAGTGCTGGGGACAGGCCCTATGGCTACACCTTC
few	TRBV4-1	TRBJ1-6	TRBD1	CASSRRTGENSPLHF	TGCGCCAGCAGCCGAAGGACAGGAGAAAATTCACCCCTCCACTTT
NA	TRBV6-2/TRBV6-3	TRBJ1-2	NA	CASSYAIGGKGYTF	TGTGCCAGCAGTTATGCCATCGGGGGAAAGGGCTACACCTTC
NA	TRBV6-5	TRBJ1-6	NA	CASTGENSPLHF	TGTGCCAGCACTGGGGAAAATTCACCCCTCCACTTT
NA	TRBV30	TRBJ2-2	TRBD2	CAWSGLAGNTGELFF	TGTGCCTGGAGTGGGCTAGCGGGGAACACCGGGGAGCTGTTTTTT
once	TRBV27	TRBJ2-5	NA	CASSPSSETQYF	TGTGCCAGCAGTCCATCTTCGGAGACCCAGTACTTC
NA	TRBV5-1	TRBJ2-2	TRBD2	CASSLAGENTGELFF	TGCGCCAGCAGCTTAGCGGGGGAGAACACCGGGGAGCTGTTTTTT
NA	TRBV6-4	TRBJ2-3	NA	CASSRGAFAGTQYF	TGTGCCAGCAGTCGGGGGGCCTTCGCAGGGACGCAGTATTTT
NA	TRBV7-8	TRBJ2-3	TRBD2	CASSPTSGGADTQYF	TGTGCCAGCAGCCCCACTAGCGGGGGGGCCGATACGCAGTATTTT
NA	TRBV13	TRBJ2-5	NA	CASSAYQETQYF	TGTGCCAGCAGCGCTTACCAAGAGACCCAGTACTTC
NA	TRBV29-1	TRBJ1-2	NA	CSVEDPDRRDGYTF	TGCAGCGTTGAAGATCCTGACAGGAGGGATGGCTACACCTTC
NA	TRBV15	TRBJ2-7	NA	CATGSSGYEQYF	TGTGCCACCGGGTCGTCGGGCTACGAGCAGTACTTC
NA	TRBV28	TRBJ1-5	TRBD1	CASSWTGVSNQPQHF	TGTGCCAGCAGCTGGACAGGGGTGAGCAATCAGCCCCAGCATTTT
NA	TRBV7-2	TRBJ2-5	TRBD2	CASSSTGGSQETQYF	TGTGCCAGCAGCTCTACGGGGGGATCCCAAGAGACCCAGTACTTC
NA	TRBV3-1/TRBV3-2	TRBJ2-7	NA	CASSQRADSYEQYF	TGTGCCAGCAGCCAGAGGGCGGATTCCTACGAGCAGTACTTC
NA	TRBV4-3	TRBJ1-1	TRBD1	CASSQTQGGFEAFF	TGCGCCAGCAGCCAAACCCAGGGGGGGTTTGAAGCTTTCTTT
NA	TRBV2	TRBJ1-2	TRBD1	CASSGQTGGSGYTF	TGTGCCAGCAGTGGGCAGACAGGGGGCAGTGGCTACACCTTC